This is a list of T cell receptor beta chains from one sample in a study of beta chain features in type 1 diabetes. The table came from immunoSEQ multiplex PCR; TCRdb's copy has only in-frame clones and leaves some out. This table holds 450,000 to 550,000 clones, about 30% found once. The specimen sequenced was naive CD4+ T cells from blood. The receptors here all came from a man younger than 35 in good health. CDR3s include the opening cysteine and the closing phenylalanine or tryptophan. D genes are given only for firm matches. A row's size may be missing; if present it is once, few, many or a size class.

clone_size,j_call,v_call,cdr3_length,d_call,cdr3_aa,cdr3_nt
-,TRBJ2-1,TRBV5-1,15,-,CASSADRFPYNEQFF,TGCGCCAGCAGCGCCGACAGGTTCCCCTACAATGAGCAGTTCTTC
-,TRBJ2-5,TRBV30,13,TRBD2,CAWSRGRGETQYF,TGTGCCTGGAGTCGCGGGAGGGGTGAGACCCAGTACTTC
-,TRBJ2-5,TRBV7-2,14,-,CASSLEPREETQYF,TGTGCCAGCAGCTTAGAACCCAGGGAAGAGACCCAGTACTTC
-,TRBJ2-2,TRBV19,13,-,CASDPANTGELFF,TGTGCCAGTGACCCGGCGAACACCGGGGAGCTGTTTTTT
-,TRBJ2-4,TRBV4-1,16,TRBD1,CASGQGAPLAKNIQYF,TGCGCCAGCGGACAGGGGGCCCCATTAGCCAAAAACATTCAGTACTTC
-,TRBJ1-5,TRBV30,13,-,CAYGQISNQPQHF,TGTGCCTACGGACAAATTAGCAATCAGCCCCAGCATTTT
few,TRBJ2-1,TRBV30,13,-,CARGTRLESEQFF,TGTGCCCGGGGGACTCGCCTGGAGAGTGAGCAGTTCTTC
few,TRBJ2-1,TRBV27,14,TRBD2,CASRGLGESNEQFF,TGTGCCAGCCGGGGACTAGGGGAGAGCAATGAGCAGTTCTTC
-,TRBJ1-2,TRBV7-2,13,TRBD1,CASRTDRDNGYTF,TGTGCCAGCAGAACCGACAGGGATAACGGCTACACCTTC
few,TRBJ2-3,TRBV25-1,15,TRBD1,CASSRHRGDIDTQYF,TGTGCCAGCAGTCGGCACAGGGGAGATATCGATACGCAGTATTTT
few,TRBJ2-5,TRBV14,17,-,CASSRNSGTGFQETQYF,TGTGCCAGCAGCCGCAACTCGGGCACAGGTTTCCAAGAGACCCAGTACTTC
few,TRBJ1-5,TRBV2,14,-,CASSGGLSNQPQHF,TGTGCCAGCAGTGGGGGGCTTAGCAATCAGCCCCAGCATTTT
-,TRBJ1-2,TRBV29-1,12,-,CSVDGTAYGYTF,TGCAGCGTTGACGGGACGGCCTATGGCTACACCTTC
once,TRBJ2-2,TRBV7-2,17,TRBD1,CASSFAGQGARSGELFF,TGTGCCAGCAGCTTCGCCGGACAGGGGGCGAGGTCCGGGGAGCTGTTTTTT
few,TRBJ2-1,TRBV7-2,15,-,CASSISGGSYNEQFF,TGTGCCAGCAGCATTAGTGGCGGGTCCTACAATGAGCAGTTCTTC
once,TRBJ2-7,TRBV2,16,-,CASSWGPDGLSYEQYF,TGTGCCAGCAGTTGGGGCCCGGACGGCCTCTCCTACGAGCAGTACTTC
-,TRBJ2-5,TRBV20-1,11,-,CSANRRETQYF,TGCAGTGCCAACAGGAGAGAGACCCAGTACTTC
-,TRBJ2-5,TRBV18,14,-,CASSPLSRAETQYF,TGTGCCAGCTCACCACTCTCCCGGGCTGAGACCCAGTACTTC
-,TRBJ2-7,TRBV30,15,TRBD1,CAWSLDRGFSYEQYF,TGTGCCTGGAGCTTGGACAGGGGCTTCTCCTACGAGCAGTACTTC
-,TRBJ2-2,TRBV11-2,13,-,CASSLVVDGELFF,TGTGCCAGCAGCTTAGTCGTCGACGGGGAGCTGTTTTTT
few,TRBJ2-3,TRBV29-1,14,-,CSVCPVFSTDTQYF,TGCAGCGTTTGCCCGGTTTTTAGCACAGATACGCAGTATTTT
-,TRBJ2-2,TRBV2,13,-,CASVAENTGELFF,TGTGCCAGCGTGGCGGAGAACACCGGGGAGCTGTTTTTT
few,TRBJ2-3,TRBV7-2,16,TRBD1,CASSEWGQGKSDTQYF,TGTGCCAGCAGCGAATGGGGACAGGGGAAATCAGATACGCAGTATTTT
-,TRBJ2-7,TRBV13,14,-,CASSLGARSYEQYF,TGTGCCAGCAGCTTAGGAGCGCGCTCCTACGAGCAGTACTTC
-,TRBJ2-1,TRBV7-9,15,TRBD1,CAIHAGTGADDEQFF,TGTGCCATACACGCGGGGACAGGGGCGGACGATGAGCAGTTCTTC
few,TRBJ2-7,TRBV28,13,TRBD1,CASSSQGEHEQYF,TGTGCCAGCAGTAGTCAGGGGGAGCACGAGCAGTACTTC